The source of this TCR beta chain is a study of blood T cell repertoires in COVID-19. As for the study in general: From T cells, B-cell-depleted T cells, or PBMCs came the material, which was cDNA or gDNA.

Authors' processing steps: Quantification of nucleated cells was approximated via reference gene primer amplification. The table came from immunoSEQ multiplex PCR; TCRdb's copy has only in-frame clones and leaves some out. That table gives V, J and clone size, and the DNA gave D and trimming. The data contain 30,000 to 35,000 clones, roughly four fifths of them singletons. The CDR3 sequence is 13 residues long. Trimming cost V 2 bases and J 7 bases; bases outside gene matches: 4. The chain recombines TRBV12-3 or TRBV12-4 with TRBJ1-2; TRBD1 aligns across 7 bases. The sample was peripheral blood. This TCR was sampled from a man aged 80 or over with active or convalescent COVID-19. CDR3 residues: CASSLQGGSGYTF. CDR3 sequence (DNA): TGTGCCAGCAGTTTACAGGGGGGTAGTGGCTACACCTTC.